This passage covers 17 T cell receptor beta chains from one sample sequenced in a study of blood T cell repertoires in COVID-19. The method was immunoSEQ multiplex PCR; TCRdb's version includes in-frame clones alone and lacks a portion of them. The sample includes more than 80,000 clones, approximately 78% of them seen just once. The specimen sequenced was peripheral blood. The receptors originated from a man aged 50-59 years with active or convalescent COVID-19.

The gene calls are TRBV14 and TRBJ2-7, with D possibly matching TRBD1 (5 bases). The CDR3 sequence is 15 residues long. V was trimmed by 5 bases and J by 4 bases, leaving 18 bases between them. Per the germline V gene, CDR1 is SGHDN and CDR2 is FVKESK. CDR3 coding DNA: TGTGCCAGCAGCTTACGACAGTTTCCGGATTACGAGCAGTACTTC. Translated, it gives CASSLRQFPDYEQYF.

This chain connects TRBV14 to TRBJ2-2; maybe TRBD2 (5 bases). The germline V gene has CDR1 SGHDN and CDR2 FVKESK. V dropped 6 bases and J dropped 0 bases, with 8 bases sitting between them. The CDR3 is made up of 14 amino acids. The CDR3 reads CASRIATNTGELFF. The DNA of the CDR3 is TGTGCCAGCAGGATAGCGACGAACACCGGGGAGCTGTTTTTT. Drawing the rest from reference TRBV14 and TRBJ2-2, the complete variable domain is EAGVTQFPSHSVIEKGQTVTLRCDPISGHDNLYWYRRVMGKEIKFLLHFVKESKQDESGMPNNRFLAERTGGTYSTLKVQPAELEDSGVYFCASRIATNTGELFFGEGSRLTVL.

The chain links TRBV5-1 to TRBJ2-3; a possible D gene is TRBD2 (6 bases). Germline CDR1 reads SGHRS; CDR2 reads YFSETQ. The CDR3 runs to 15 residues. V shed 3 bases and J shed 6 bases, with 17 bases lying between them. Here the CDR3 reads CASSSGRPREDTQYF. CDR3 bases: TGCGCCAGCAGCTCTGGGAGGCCTCGGGAGGATACGCAGTATTTT.

This clone came up a few times. The chain employs TRBV27 and TRBJ2-7; the match to TRBD2 covers 9 bases. The CDR3 loop spans 16 amino acids. The trim removed 5 bases at V and 0 bases at J, leaving 8 bases unmatched. Germline V gene lookup returns CDR1 MNHEY and CDR2 SMNVEV (reference sequence). The CDR3 sequence: CASSHGTSRSSYEQYF. CDR3 bases: TGTGCCAGCAGTCACGGGACTAGCAGGAGCTCCTACGAGCAGTACTTC.

The rearrangement links TRBV28 to TRBJ1-4, with 9 bases aligning to TRBD1. The germline CDR1 and CDR2 sequences are MDHEN and SYDVKM. The V segment lost 5 bases and the J segment 3 bases; nucleotides outside the gene matches: 16. CDR3 length: 19 residues. CDR3 bases: TGTGCCAGCAGTCCTCAAGGGGGGGACAGGGATTCTCCTAATGAAAAACTGTTTTTT. This sequence encodes CASSPQGGDRDSPNEKLFF.

The chain is built from TRBV6-5 and TRBJ2-3; no clear D. The CDR3 is 13 residues long. The germline V and J ends were trimmed by 7 bases and 2 bases, with 10 bases remaining between them. Germline CDR1 reads MNHEY; CDR2 reads SVGAGI. CDR3 nucleotides: TGTGCCAGCATGCGAGGAGACACAGATACGCAGTATTTT. Its translation is CASMRGDTDTQYF.

The V and J genes are TRBV28 and TRBJ1-5; the match to TRBD1 covers 7 bases. The CDR3 has 13 residues. The ends lost 6 bases at V and 6 bases at J; junction bases unmatched: 5. The germline V gene has CDR1 MDHEN and CDR2 SYDVKM. The CDR3 DNA reads as TGTGCCAGCAGGACAGGGACTAGTCAGCCCCAGCATTTT. It is translated as CASRTGTSQPQHF.

The chain couples TRBV24-1 to TRBJ1-2; the D gene is possibly TRBD1 (5 bases). CDR3 length equals 12 residues. Germline V gene lookup returns CDR1 KGHDR and CDR2 SFDVKD. Trimming cost V 5 bases and J 4 bases, with 7 bases left between them. The CDR3 spells CATSGQGYGYTF. The CDR3 bases are TGTGCCACCAGTGGGCAGGGCTATGGCTACACCTTC.

The chain employs TRBV6-2 or TRBV6-3 and TRBJ1-5, with a possible D match to TRBD1 (6 bases). The ends were cut back, 6 bases at V and 0 bases at J, with 9 bases in the middle. CDR1 is MNHEY, CDR2 SVGEGT, per germline. The CDR3 consists of 14 residues. The CDR3 nucleotides read TGTGCCAGCAGCCAGGGGAATAGCAATCAGCCCCAGCATTTT. Translation gives CASSQGNSNQPQHF.

DNA for the CDR3: TGTGCCAGCAGCACCGCGGGAAACACCATATATTTT. Protein: CASSTAGNTIYF. The rearrangement joins TRBV9 to TRBJ1-3; D gene unclear. CDR1 is SGDLS, CDR2 YYNGEE, per germline. The CDR3 length is 12 residues. Between the trimmed V and J ends, which lost 4 bases and 4 bases, there was a span of 6 bases.

V usage is TRBV18 and J usage is TRBJ2-5, with D possibly being TRBD2 (5 bases). The V and J ends lost 3 bases and 2 bases respectively, with 7 bases between them. In germline, CDR1 is KGHSH, CDR2 LQKENI. The CDR3 length is 13 residues. The CDR3 reads CASSPSGQETQYF. The CDR3 coding sequence is TGTGCCAGCTCACCCAGCGGTCAAGAGACCCAGTACTTC.

V usage is TRBV3-1 (or the pseudogene TRBV3-2) and J usage is TRBJ2-7, with D tentatively TRBD1 (5 bases). V lost 0 bases to trimming and J lost 5 bases, with 14 bases between them. The V gene's germline CDR1 is LGHDT and CDR2 YNNKEL (reference sequence). The CDR3 length is 15 residues. The CDR3 region is CASSQERGRIHEQYF. Here the CDR3 DNA reads TGTGCCAGCAGCCAAGAAAGGGGCAGGATCCACGAGCAGTACTTC.

The chain is built from TRBV29-1 and TRBJ1-2; D might be TRBD1 (6 bases). Germline V gene data show CDR1 as SQVTM and CDR2 as ANQGSEA. The CDR3 totals 16 residues. Between the trimmed V and J ends, which lost 2 bases and 0 bases, there was a span of 16 bases. In DNA form, the CDR3 reads TGCAGCGTTGAATCACAGGGCGCCAAAGCTAACTATGGCTACACCTTC. It specifies CSVESQGAKANYGYTF. Drawing the rest from reference TRBV29-1 and TRBJ1-2, the complete variable domain is SAVISQKPSRDICQRGTSLTIQCQVDSQVTMMFWYRQQPGQSLTLIATANQGSEATYESGFVIDKFPISRPNLTFSTLTVSNMSPEDSSIYLCSVESQGAKANYGYTFGSGTRLTVV.

The CDR3 region is CAITRESGGGAAGELFF. The CDR3 coding sequence is TGTGCCATCACTCGGGAGAGCGGGGGAGGCGCAGCCGGGGAGCTGTTTTTT. This chain uses TRBV10-3 with TRBJ2-2; 8 bases are shared with TRBD2. The V gene's germline CDR1 is ENHRY and CDR2 SYGVKD. V shed 7 bases and J 6 bases; nucleotides not matched to a gene: 16. This CDR3 has 17 residues.

The chain combines TRBV13 with TRBJ2-1, with 7 bases lining up with TRBD1. Trimming removed 4 bases from V and 5 bases from J; junction bases left unmatched: 8. Per the germline V gene, CDR1 is PRHDT and CDR2 is FYEKMQ (reference sequence). The CDR3 consists of 15 residues. CDR3 protein: CASSSGQLNHNEQFF. The CDR3 DNA reads as TGTGCCAGCAGCTCGGGACAGCTGAATCACAATGAGCAGTTCTTC.

The chain uses TRBV18 and TRBJ2-5; 7 bases are a match to TRBD1. Per germline, CDR1 KGHSH and CDR2 LQKENI. This CDR3 is 13 amino acids long. Germline trimming cut 5 bases from V and 5 bases from J; bases unmatched to any gene: 5. In nucleotides, the CDR3 is TGTGCCAGCTCAGCGACACAGGGGGAGACCCAGTACTTC. Translation gives CASSATQGETQYF.

J is TRBJ2-5 and V is TRBV9, with 8 bases fitting TRBD1. Germline values: CDR1 SGDLS, CDR2 YYNGEE. The CDR3 extends over 17 amino acids. The ends lost 4 bases at V and 4 bases at J; junction bases unmatched: 15. The CDR3 loop reads CASSLGQGSLVGETQYF. CDR3 sequence (DNA): TGTGCCAGCAGCCTTGGACAGGGAAGTCTAGTGGGAGAGACCCAGTACTTC. The complete variable domain, with remaining parts taken from reference TRBV9 and TRBJ2-5, reads DSGVTQTPKHLITATGQRVTLRCSPRSGDLSVYWYQQSLDQGLQFLIQYYNGEERAKGNILERFSAQQFPDLHSELNLSSLELGDSALYFCASSLGQGSLVGETQYFGPGTRLLVL.